Shown below are 5 T cell receptor beta chains from a single sample sequenced in a study of CD4+ T cells in melanoma. TCRdb's table, derived via immunoSEQ multiplex PCR, lists solely in-frame clones and lacks some. The table includes some 47,000 clones, 85% to 90% detected once. Sequencing was done on a sample of peripheral blood. All receptors derive from a human donor with melanoma.

A single count supports this clone. The chain uses TRBV28 and TRBJ2-7, with TRBD1 matching over 8 bases. The CDR3 contains 15 residues. CDR1 and CDR2 (germline): MDHEN, SYDVKM. The ends lost 2 bases at V and 1 base at J; junction bases unmatched: 4. The CDR3 reads CASSLVGTGSYEQYF. The DNA for the CDR3 is TGTGCCAGCAGTTTAGTTGGGACAGGTTCCTACGAGCAGTACTTC.

The chain is built from TRBV4-3 and TRBJ1-1, with D uncertain. CDR3 length: 16 amino acids. The V gene's germline CDR1 is LGHNA and CDR2 YSLEER. V was clipped by 2 bases and J by 7 bases, with 20 bases between them. In DNA, the CDR3 is TGCGCCAGCAGCCAATCTAAGGGCTGGAGAACCCATGAAGCTTTCTTT. This sequence encodes CASSQSKGWRTHEAFF.

The rearrangement uses TRBV27 and TRBJ2-1; 12 positions match TRBD2. Trimming cost V 3 bases and J 9 bases; bases outside gene matches: 15. CDR1 and CDR2 from the germline V gene are MNHEY and SMNVEV (reference sequence). CDR3 size: 18 residues. The CDR3 reads CASSFILAGGPEIGEQFF. The CDR3 region has the DNA TGTGCCAGCAGTTTCATCCTAGCGGGGGGGCCAGAGATCGGTGAGCAGTTCTTC.

The chain recombines TRBV28 with TRBJ2-2; tentative D call: TRBD2 (5 bases). CDR3 size: 14 residues. In germline, CDR1 is MDHEN, CDR2 SYDVKM. Trimming stripped 5 bases from V and 5 bases from J, with 12 bases between. The CDR3 DNA sequence: TGTGCCAGCAGTGCGGGCCCCAGAACCGGGGAGCTGTTTTTT. Its protein product is CASSAGPRTGELFF.

This sequence joins TRBV27 and TRBJ2-7, with D unresolved. This CDR3 spans 15 amino acids. V was cut by 6 bases and J by 4 bases, with 19 bases left in between. Germline V gene sequence: CDR1 MNHEY, CDR2 SMNVEV (reference sequence). The CDR3 DNA sequence: TGTGCCAGCAGACCTCCTTTTGGGCCGATTTACGAGCAGTACTTC. It specifies CASRPPFGPIYEQYF.